These T cell receptor beta chains were read from a single sample in a study of T cells in Graves' hyperthyroidism and ophthalmopathy. From the multiplex PCR reads, TCRdb called clonotypes with MiXCR, one entry per CDR3 protein. Counted here are approximately 600,000 distinct CDR3 sequences, over 11% occurring once; the ten biggest clones make up roughly 6.2%. Sequenced sample: blood. The origin of the receptors is a woman in her 30s with Graves' hyperthyroidism that later progressed to Graves' ophthalmopathy. The CDR3 runs from the conserved cysteine through the conserved F or W. The D gene is left open where the match is weak. Clone size is shown for a subset of rows, as once, few, many or a class of expanded clone.

>NA|TRBJ1-2|NA|11|TRBV6-1
CASSSGWAHTF
TGTGCCAGCAGTTCGGGATGGGCTCACACCTTC
>many|TRBJ1-6|TRBD1|13|TRBV2
CASSDDRGGPLHF
TGTGCCAGCAGTGACGACAGGGGGGGGCCCCTCCACTTT
>many|TRBJ1-1|TRBD1|14|TRBV6-2/TRBV6-3
CACEDRGHLTEAFF
TGTGCCTGCGAAGACAGGGGGCATTTAACTGAAGCTTTCTTT
>NA|TRBJ1-4|NA|15|TRBV6-5
CASSYSPGLVEKLFF
TGTGCCAGCAGTTACTCGCCGGGGCTGGTTGAAAAACTGTTTTTT
>NA|TRBJ1-3|NA|13|TRBV6-1
CASMGAAGNTIYF
TGTGCCAGCATGGGGGCCGCTGGAAACACCATATATTTT
>many|TRBJ1-1|TRBD1|14|TRBV2
CASSQDRVSTEAFF
TGTGCCAGCAGTCAGGACAGGGTGAGCACTGAAGCTTTCTTT
>many|TRBJ2-1|TRBD1|18|TRBV19
CASSRNTGTGGVDNEQFF
TGTGCCAGTAGCCGTAATACCGGGACAGGGGGAGTGGACAATGAGCAGTTCTTC
>many|TRBJ1-5|NA|13|TRBV11-2
CASSPDLREPQHF
TGTGCCAGCAGCCCGGACCTAAGGGAGCCCCAGCATTTT
>few|TRBJ2-3|NA|14|TRBV30
CAWTLERNTDTQYF
TGTGCCTGGACCCTCGAGCGGAATACAGATACGCAGTATTTT
>NA|TRBJ2-1|NA|13|TRBV24-1
CATGGGVKNEQFF
TGTGCCACCGGTGGCGGGGTGAAGAACGAGCAGTTCTTC
>many|TRBJ2-1|TRBD2|15|TRBV2
CASSEGTSSGDEQFF
TGTGCCAGCAGTGAAGGGACTAGCTCCGGCGATGAGCAGTTCTTC
>few|TRBJ2-7|TRBD2|16|TRBV7-9
CASSAGLAGEDYEQYF
TGTGCCAGCAGCGCCGGACTAGCGGGAGAGGACTACGAGCAGTACTTC
>NA|TRBJ2-1|NA|11|TRBV30
CAGDRVDEQFF
TGTGCCGGGGACCGGGTAGATGAGCAGTTCTTC
>many|TRBJ1-3|TRBD1|13|TRBV29-1
CSVPDRVGNTIYF
TGCAGCGTTCCGGACAGGGTCGGAAACACCATATATTTT
>many|TRBJ1-5|NA|13|TRBV5-1
CASSLAVDQPQHF
TGCGCCAGCAGCTTGGCCGTGGACCAGCCCCAGCATTTT
>many|TRBJ1-5|TRBD1|15|TRBV28
CASSSPTGRIQPQHF
TGTGCCAGCAGTTCGCCGACAGGGCGAATCCAGCCCCAGCATTTT